The source of this T cell receptor beta chain is a study of T cell responses to AZD1222 COVID-19 vaccine. Study findings and constraints: It should be noted that donors were predominantly white British and more often female, and clonal diversity was possibly underestimated. CD4 TCRs covered the whole spike, strongest at regions 160-218 and 743-854.

Generated by immunoSEQ multiplex PCR, the TCRdb table keeps only in-frame clones and is missing some. The sample has fewer than 150,000 clones; 88% are singletons. Researchers grouped second doses given at about 4 or about 12 weeks into one pool. This clone was observed a few times. Its cognate antigen is unknown. The germline CDR1 and CDR2 sequences are MNHNS and SASEGT. Unmatched junction bases numbered 4, after V lost 0 bases and J lost 6 bases. The CDR3 sequence is 14 residues long. The sequencing here drew on peripheral blood, taken 28 days after the second AZD1222 dose. The chain joins TRBV6-1 to TRBJ1-2, with TRBD1 matching over 7 bases. The origin of this receptor is an adult who received the AZD1222 COVID-19 vaccine. CDR3 sequence: CASSEARQGDGYTF. The CDR3 DNA follows: TGTGCCAGCAGTGAAGCGCGTCAGGGGGATGGCTACACCTTC.